These 21 T cell receptor beta chains were all obtained from the same sample, sequenced in a study of siplizumab effects on memory and regulatory T cells. Sequenced by immunoSEQ multiplex PCR; TCRdb stores in-frame clones only, minus some. In the table there are under 140,000 clones, about nine tenths of which are singletons. The material sequenced was CD4+ T cells sorted from blood. These TCRs come from a human donor in good health.

The genes are TRBV7-9 and TRBJ1-4; D possibly corresponds to TRBD1 (6 bases). Trimming pared 8 bases from V and 4 bases from J, leaving 11 bases between. Germline CDR1 SEHNR, CDR2 FQNEAQ (reference sequence). The CDR3 covers 13 residues. The CDR3 sequence: CASRRTVNEKLFF. The DNA of the CDR3 is TGTGCCAGCCGAAGGACAGTTAATGAAAAACTGTTTTTT. The variable domain in full, completed from reference TRBV7-9 and TRBJ1-4, reads DTGVSQNPRHKITKRGQNVTFRCDPISEHNRLYWYRQTLGQGPEFLTYFQNEAQLEKSRLLSDRFSAERPKGSFSTLEIQRTEQGDSAMYLCASRRTVNEKLFFGSGTQLSVL.

DNA for the CDR3: TGTGCCAGCAGCTCCCCTCCCCGACAGGGAATGGGTCAGCCCCAGCATTTT. Amino acid sequence: CASSSPPRQGMGQPQHF. V is TRBV7-2 and J is TRBJ1-5; TRBD1 matches 7 bases. Germline V gene data show CDR1 as SGHTA and CDR2 as FQGNSA. This CDR3 comprises 17 residues. Losses at the gene ends were 4 bases for V and 6 bases for J; bases not matched to a gene: 15.

The chain employs TRBV6-5 and TRBJ1-1; possibly TRBD1 for D (5 bases). Germline values: CDR1 MNHEY, CDR2 SVGAGI. The V gene lost 10 bases and the J gene lost 8 bases, with 14 bases spanning the gap. The CDR3 sequence is 11 residues long. The CDR3 DNA sequence: TGTGCCACCCGAAGGACACTCGAAGCTTTCTTT. Protein: CATRRTLEAFF.

V is TRBV6-5 and J is TRBJ2-7; D remains ambiguous. With 3 bases removed from V and 2 bases from J, the gap between germline ends came to 8 bases. The CDR3 has 13 amino acids. Per the germline V gene, CDR1 is MNHEY and CDR2 is SVGAGI. CDR3 loop: CASSYQEPYEQYF. CDR3 in DNA: TGTGCCAGCAGTTATCAGGAGCCCTACGAGCAGTACTTC.

This chain connects TRBV7-9 to TRBJ2-1; D not certain. The CDR3 has 13 amino acids. V dropped 5 bases and J dropped 12 bases, with 17 bases sitting between them. CDR1 and CDR2 (germline): SEHNR, FQNEAQ (reference sequence). For the CDR3, the DNA is TGTGCCAGCAGCCCTGGGTCAGTGTCAGGGCAGTTCTTC. Translation: CASSPGSVSGQFF.

The gene calls are TRBV7-2 and TRBJ1-2, with 7 bases lining up with TRBD1. J was trimmed by 5 bases and V by 5 bases; bases with no gene match: 5. CDR1 is SGHTA, CDR2 FQGNSA, per germline. CDR3 length: 13 residues. CDR3 region: CASSPGQLYGYTF. The CDR3 DNA follows: TGTGCCAGCAGCCCGGGACAGCTTTATGGCTACACCTTC.

This clone showed up just once. V is TRBV7-8 and J is TRBJ1-2; 12 bases are a match to TRBD1. Germline-derived CDR1 and CDR2 are SGHVS and FQNEAQ. The CDR3 contains 16 residues. V shed 2 bases and J 4 bases; nucleotides not matched to a gene: 5. Here the CDR3 DNA reads TGTGCCAGCAGCTTAAGGGGACAGGGGGCGGGCTATGGCTACACCTTC. The encoded protein is CASSLRGQGAGYGYTF.

The chain recombines TRBV15 with TRBJ1-1; a possible D gene is TRBD1 (6 bases). This CDR3 contains 12 residues. Deletions cut 0 bases from V and 9 bases from J, with 8 bases between. Per germline, CDR1 LNHNV and CDR2 YYDKDF (reference sequence). The CDR3 coding sequence is TGTGCCACCAGCAGAGAGGACAGTAAAGCTTTCTTT. Amino acids: CATSREDSKAFF.

The chain recombines TRBV5-1 with TRBJ2-3, with TRBD2 matching over 15 bases. This CDR3 contains 17 residues. Germline V gene sequence: CDR1 SGHRS, CDR2 YFSETQ. With 4 bases clipped from V and 5 bases from J, the junction kept 8 bases outside the gene matches. The CDR3 bases are TGCGCCAGCAGCGCCGGACTAGCGGGGGGGCTTGGAGATACGCAGTATTTT. Its translation: CASSAGLAGGLGDTQYF.

The chain is built from TRBV18 and TRBJ2-7; TRBD1 matches at 7 bases. The CDR3 is 15 amino acids. From germline, CDR1 is KGHSH and CDR2 LQKENI. V dropped 6 bases and J dropped 4; count of bases not matched to a gene: 12. The CDR3 region is CASSEFKGAQYEQYF. In nucleotides, the CDR3 is TGTGCCAGCTCCGAATTTAAGGGGGCCCAATACGAGCAGTACTTC.

The rearrangement uses TRBV5-6 and TRBJ2-1, with D possibly TRBD1 on 6 matching bases. From germline, CDR1 is SGHDT and CDR2 YYEEEE. Trimming cost V 3 bases and J 7 bases, with 8 bases left between them. The length of the CDR3 is 12 residues. The CDR3 reads CASSWTANEQFF. The CDR3 nucleotides read TGTGCCAGCAGCTGGACAGCTAATGAGCAGTTCTTC.

The chain joins TRBV7-9 to TRBJ1-1; D ambiguous. V lost 2 bases and J lost 3, with 4 bases in between. Germline V gives CDR1 SEHNR, CDR2 FQNEAQ (reference sequence). This CDR3 is 12 amino acids long. CDR3: CASSLRYTEAFF. The DNA of the CDR3 is TGTGCCAGCAGCTTAAGATACACTGAAGCTTTCTTT.

The chain combines TRBV19 with TRBJ2-1; D possibly uses TRBD1 or TRBD2 (5 bases each). The V end lost 5 bases, the J end lost 10 bases, and 24 bases lay between the germline ends. This CDR3 has 16 amino acids. Germline V CDR1 and CDR2: LNHDA, SQIVND (reference sequence). The CDR3 DNA sequence: TGTGCCAGTAGTTCCCGGGTGGGGACCTCCTATGGAGAGCAGTTCTTC. This encodes CASSSRVGTSYGEQFF.

Here the CDR3 reads CASSLPMKAGGFPGDTQYF. In nucleotides, the CDR3 is TGCGCCAGCAGCTTACCCATGAAAGCGGGAGGATTCCCCGGGGATACGCAGTATTTT. The chain carries TRBV5-1 and TRBJ2-3; 9 bases agree with TRBD2. Germline CDR1 SGHRS, CDR2 YFSETQ. The CDR3 has 19 amino acids. Unmatched junction bases numbered 19, after V lost 2 bases and J lost 6 bases.

The rearrangement joins TRBV20-1 to TRBJ1-2, with TRBD1 matching over 8 bases. The germline gives CDR1 DFQATT, CDR2 SNEGSKA (reference sequence). CDR3 size: 11 residues. Germline trimming cut 6 bases from V and 6 bases from J; bases unmatched to any gene: 3. CDR3 nucleotides: TGCAGTGCCAGGGGGCAGAATGGCTACACCTTC. Translation gives CSARGQNGYTF.

V and J are TRBV7-6 and TRBJ2-5; TRBD1 aligns across 9 bases. The CDR3 contains 15 residues. J lost 5 bases, V lost 4 bases, and 8 bases had no gene match. CDR1 and CDR2 from the germline V gene are SGHVS and FNYEAQ. The CDR3 sequence: CASSSGQGRRETQYF. DNA of the CDR3: TGTGCCAGCAGCTCCGGACAGGGGCGGAGGGAGACCCAGTACTTC.

V usage is TRBV7-2 and J usage is TRBJ1-3, with D hard to call. The CDR3 runs 14 residues. V was trimmed by 5 bases and J by 0 bases, leaving 8 bases between them. The germline CDR1 and CDR2 sequences are SGHTA and FQGNSA. CDR3 sequence reads: CASSRTVSGNTIYF. CDR3 coding DNA: TGTGCCAGCAGCCGGACGGTCTCTGGAAACACCATATATTTT.

The chain uses TRBV6-5 and TRBJ1-2, with 7 positions matching TRBD1. Germline V gene lookup returns CDR1 MNHEY and CDR2 SVGAGI. The CDR3 is 13 residues long. J was trimmed by 1 base and V by 6 bases; bases with no gene match: 2. The CDR3 sequence is CASRRDSNYGYTF. In nucleotides, the CDR3 is TGTGCCAGCAGAAGGGACAGTAACTATGGCTACACCTTC.

The chain links TRBV7-9 to TRBJ1-3, with 7 bases aligning to TRBD1. V dropped 1 base and J dropped 4; count of bases not matched to a gene: 1. Germline CDR1 SEHNR, CDR2 FQNEAQ (reference sequence). The CDR3 extends over 14 amino acids. The CDR3 DNA reads as TGTGCCAGCAGCTTAGAAGGGGGCGGAAACACCATATATTTT. Its protein is CASSLEGGGNTIYF.

Only one count was recorded for this clone. The chain is built from TRBV18 and TRBJ1-2; D is undetermined. Germline V CDR1 and CDR2: KGHSH, LQKENI. The CDR3 extends over 15 amino acids. With 8 bases removed from V and 7 bases from J, the gap between germline ends came to 23 bases. The CDR3 nucleotides are TGTGCCAGCCTTATGCCGGGCTCGAGGAAGGGTGGCTACACCTTC. It translates to CASLMPGSRKGGYTF.

The chain links TRBV10-3 to TRBJ2-7; a weak D match, TRBD2 (5 bases). V was trimmed by 4 bases and J by 3 bases, leaving 10 bases between them. Germline V CDR1 and CDR2: ENHRY, SYGVKD. CDR3 length: 13 amino acids. The CDR3 coding sequence is TGTGCCATCAGTGTGAAAGAGGGCTACGAGCAGTACTTC. This translates into CAISVKEGYEQYF.